This T cell receptor beta chain was identified in a study of CD8+ T cells in alopecia areata. For the study at large: Treated patients took oral tofacitinib at 5 to 10 mg twice daily. Tofacitinib lasted 6 to 18 months, then 6 months off drug.

Lesional scalp punch biopsies and peripheral blood came from alopecia areata patients. RNA, once extracted, was reverse transcribed into cDNA for use as the sequencing template. Only in-frame clones appear in the TCRdb table, and some are missing; sequencing was by immunoSEQ multiplex PCR. This sample has 150,000 or so clones, with approximately 65% found just once. There are 17 residues in the CDR3. V trimming: 0 bases; J trimming: 7 bases; junction bases outside the gene matches: 11. CDR1 LNHNV and CDR2 YYDKDF come from the germline V gene (reference sequence). The source was CD8+ T cells sorted from blood, collected at week 0. V usage is TRBV15 and J usage is TRBJ2-1; TRBD1 matches 8 bases. The receptor comes from a human donor with alopecia areata. The CDR3 loop reads CATSRDLGQGTVNEQFF. The CDR3, as DNA: TGTGCCACCAGCAGAGACCTTGGACAGGGAACAGTTAATGAGCAGTTCTTC.